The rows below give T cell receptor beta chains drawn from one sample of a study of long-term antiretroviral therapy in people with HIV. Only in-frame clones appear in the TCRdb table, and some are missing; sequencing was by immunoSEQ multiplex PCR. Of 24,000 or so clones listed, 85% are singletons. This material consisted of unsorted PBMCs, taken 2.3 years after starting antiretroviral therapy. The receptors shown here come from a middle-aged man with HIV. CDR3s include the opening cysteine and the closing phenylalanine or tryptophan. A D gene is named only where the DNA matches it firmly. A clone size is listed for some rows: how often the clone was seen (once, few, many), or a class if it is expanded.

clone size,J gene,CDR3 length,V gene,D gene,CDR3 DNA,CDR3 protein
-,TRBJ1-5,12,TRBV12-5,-,TGTGCTAGTGGGCCCGACTCTCAGCCCCAGCATTTT,CASGPDSQPQHF
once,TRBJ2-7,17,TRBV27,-,TGTGCCAGCAGTTTATCGTTCTCCGGGGGCGCAGGGTACGAGCAGTACTTC,CASSLSFSGGAGYEQYF
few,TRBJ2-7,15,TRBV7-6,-,TGTGCCAGCAGCTTAGCGGGAGGCCTCCTCTACGAGCAGTACTTC,CASSLAGGLLYEQYF
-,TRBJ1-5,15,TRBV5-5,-,TGTGCCAGCAGCTTGGCAGGGCGTTACAATCAGCCCCAGCATTTT,CASSLAGRYNQPQHF
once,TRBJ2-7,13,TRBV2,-,TGTGCCAGCAGGGACGGGACGTCCTACGAGCAGTACTTC,CASRDGTSYEQYF
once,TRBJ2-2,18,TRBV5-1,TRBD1,TGCGCCAGCAGCTTGGCCGCGGACAGGGGGCATGAAACCGGGGAGCTGTTTTTT,CASSLAADRGHETGELFF
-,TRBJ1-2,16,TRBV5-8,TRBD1,TGTGCCAGCAGCCCCCGGGACAGGGGGGCTCACTATGGCTACACCTTC,CASSPRDRGAHYGYTF
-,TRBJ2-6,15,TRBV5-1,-,TGCGCCAGCATGGCAAGCCTCTCTGGGGCCAACGTCCTGACTTTC,CASMASLSGANVLTF
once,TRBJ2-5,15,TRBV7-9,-,TGTGCCAGCAGCTTAGGGCAGAGCTCCCAAGAGACCCAGTACTTC,CASSLGQSSQETQYF
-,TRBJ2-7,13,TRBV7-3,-,TGTGCCAGCAGCCCCGGAGTTGAATACGAGCAGTACTTC,CASSPGVEYEQYF
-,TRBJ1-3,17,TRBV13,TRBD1,TGTGCCAGCAGCTTAGGAAGCAGGGGGCCAGCTGGAAACACCATATATTTT,CASSLGSRGPAGNTIYF
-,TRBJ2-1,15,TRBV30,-,TGTGCCTGGAGTAGATACAAGAGCTCCTACAATGAGCAGTTCTTC,CAWSRYKSSYNEQFF
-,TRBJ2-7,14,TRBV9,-,TGTGCCAGCAGCGCGGGGACGGACATCTACGAGCAGTACTTC,CASSAGTDIYEQYF
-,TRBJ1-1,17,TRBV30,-,TGTGCCTGGAATTCCCCCCCCCGAGGGAGGGTGAACACTGAAGCTTTCTTT,CAWNSPPRGRVNTEAFF
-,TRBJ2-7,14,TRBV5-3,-,TGTGCCAGAAGCACGAGGACTTTCTCCTACGAGCAGTACTTC,CARSTRTFSYEQYF
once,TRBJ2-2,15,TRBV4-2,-,TGTGCCAGCAGCTCGGACAGAACGAACACCGGGGAGCTGTTTTTT,CASSSDRTNTGELFF
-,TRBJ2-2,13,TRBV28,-,TGTGCCAGCAGTTTTTGGGACACCGGGGAGCTGTTTTTT,CASSFWDTGELFF
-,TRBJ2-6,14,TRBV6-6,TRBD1,TGTGCCAGCAGAGGGACAGCTGGGGCCAACGTCCTGACTTTC,CASRGTAGANVLTF
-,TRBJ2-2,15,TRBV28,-,TGTGCCAGCACGAATTCCAGGAAGAACACCGGGGAGCTGTTTTTT,CASTNSRKNTGELFF
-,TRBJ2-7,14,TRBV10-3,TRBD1,TGTGCCATCAGTGGGGACAGCGGTCCCTACGAGCAGTACTTC,CAISGDSGPYEQYF
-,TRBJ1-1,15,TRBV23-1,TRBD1,TGCGCCAGCAGCCCCGGACAGGGGGCGAGGACTGAAGCTTTCTTT,CASSPGQGARTEAFF
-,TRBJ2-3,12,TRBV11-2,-,TGTGCCAGCAGCTTAGGGGCAGATACGCAGTATTTT,CASSLGADTQYF
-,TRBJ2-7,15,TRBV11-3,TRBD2,TGTGCCAGCAGCCCATTAGCGGGAGGGGACTACGAGCAGTACTTC,CASSPLAGGDYEQYF
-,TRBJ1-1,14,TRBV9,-,TGTGCCAGCAGCGCTGCGGACAGGAACACTGAAGCTTTCTTT,CASSAADRNTEAFF
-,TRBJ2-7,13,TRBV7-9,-,TGCGCCAGCAGCTTAGCAGGCTCCTACGAGCAGTACTTC,CASSLAGSYEQYF
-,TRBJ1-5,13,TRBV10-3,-,TGTGCCATCAGTGACAGGGACAATCAGCCCCAGCATTTT,CAISDRDNQPQHF
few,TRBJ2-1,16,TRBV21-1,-,TGTGCCAGCAGCAAATGGACTAGCGGGAAGAACAATGAGCAGTTCTTC,CASSKWTSGKNNEQFF
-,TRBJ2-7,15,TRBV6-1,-,TGTGCCAGCAGTGAACTGCGACCGAGGTCCTACGAGCAGTACTTC,CASSELRPRSYEQYF
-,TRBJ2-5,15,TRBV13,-,TGTGCCAGCAGCTTCTCCCAGGACCCGAAAGAGACCCAGTACTTC,CASSFSQDPKETQYF
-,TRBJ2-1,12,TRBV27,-,TGTGCCAGCAGTCCCCCAGGGGCCCCGCAGTTCTTC,CASSPPGAPQFF
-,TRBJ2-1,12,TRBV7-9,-,TGTGCCAGCAGCTTAGCGATGAGTGAGCAGTTCTTC,CASSLAMSEQFF
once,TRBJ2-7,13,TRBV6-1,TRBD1,TGTGCCAGCAACCAGGGGGCCTCCTACGAGCAGTACTTC,CASNQGASYEQYF
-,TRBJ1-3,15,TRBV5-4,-,TGTGCCAGCAGCTTGTTTGGGGGGGCTGGAAACACCATATATTTT,CASSLFGGAGNTIYF
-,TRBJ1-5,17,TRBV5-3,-,TGTGCCAGAAGCTTGGAGTTTGAGGGAGATAAGGGTCAGCCCCAGCATTTT,CARSLEFEGDKGQPQHF
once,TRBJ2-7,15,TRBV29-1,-,TGCAGCGTCTACTTAGGGCAGGGCCTCTCCTACGAGCAGTACTTC,CSVYLGQGLSYEQYF